Presented here are 18 T cell receptor beta chains from one specimen sequenced in a study of response to subunit inactivated influenza vaccine. Using its own MiXCR run on the RT-PCR reads, TCRdb lists one record per CDR3 protein. The repertoire includes about 800,000 distinct CDR3 sequences, 21% of them detected once, and roughly 10% sits in the top ten. Sequenced material: PBMCs from blood, taken 5 to 6 days after vaccination. The source of these receptors is a man aged 45-60 years who received an inactivated influenza vaccine.

This clonotype was counted a few times. The J gene is TRBJ2-4, the V gene TRBV15; 7 nucleotides agree with TRBD2. The CDR3 runs 15 residues. CDR1 is LNHNV and CDR2 is YYDKDF in the germline V gene (reference sequence). After removal of 0 bases from V and 5 bases from J, the junction contained 4 bases not matched to a gene. CDR3 sequence reads: CATSREGGGQNIQYF. CDR3 bases: TGTGCCACCAGCAGAGAGGGGGGAGGGCAAAACATTCAGTACTTC.

The chain links TRBV28 to TRBJ2-3; D is perhaps TRBD1 (6 bases). Trimming removed 2 bases at V and 5 bases at J, with 17 bases between. Germline lookup yields CDR1 MDHEN and CDR2 SYDVKM. CDR3 length: 16 residues. The CDR3 region has the DNA TGTGCCAGCAGTTTACCTCCTCTTGGGGGCTTAGATACGCAGTATTTT. It encodes CASSLPPLGGLDTQYF.

Only a few counts were recorded for this clonotype. This chain uses TRBV11-2 with TRBJ1-4; D is unclear. CDR3 length equals 14 residues. Trimming left V 5 bases short and J 5 bases short, with 12 bases between. Per germline, CDR1 SGHAT and CDR2 FQNNGV. CDR3 in DNA: TGTGCCAGCAGCCACTCCTCAGCGAATGAAAAACTGTTTTTT. Its protein product is CASSHSSANEKLFF.

This chain links TRBV20-1 with TRBJ1-6; 8 bases align to TRBD1. V dropped 6 bases and J dropped 6; count of bases not matched to a gene: 4. The V gene's germline CDR1 is DFQATT and CDR2 SNEGSKA (reference sequence). The CDR3 totals 13 residues. CDR3 amino acids: CSAQTGANSPLHF. The CDR3 DNA reads TGCAGTGCGCAGACAGGGGCTAATTCACCCCTCCACTTT.

This clonotype was recorded at least ten times. The chain is built from TRBV24-1 and TRBJ2-1, with no clear D. Deletions cut 6 bases from V and 0 bases from J, with 14 bases between. The CDR3 extends over 16 amino acids. Germline CDR1 KGHDR, CDR2 SFDVKD. CDR3 region: CATSPNTAVSYNEQFF. CDR3 nucleotides: TGTGCCACCAGTCCGAACACTGCGGTCTCCTACAATGAGCAGTTCTTC.

The chain is built from TRBV3-1 and TRBJ2-1; 9 bases are a match to TRBD2. Germline loops: CDR1 LGHDT, CDR2 YNNKEL (reference sequence). The CDR3 runs to 15 residues. The junction had 8 bases not matched to a gene; V was cut back by 4 bases and J by 7 bases. DNA of the CDR3: TGTGCCAGCAGCCTGGTGTTAGCGGGAGCTAATGAGCAGTTCTTC. Protein: CASSLVLAGANEQFF.

The CDR3 sequence: CASSLLGDVAFF. Here the CDR3 DNA reads TGTGCCAGCAGTTTATTGGGGGATGTAGCTTTCTTT. The chain recombines TRBV27 with TRBJ1-1; D perhaps matches TRBD1 (5 bases). The CDR3 has 12 residues. The germline V gene encodes CDR1 MNHEY and CDR2 SMNVEV (reference sequence). Trimming left V 1 base short and J 10 bases short, with 10 bases between.

This clonotype has only a few counts. For the CDR3, the DNA is TGTGCCAGCAGTTCCCCAACATTGACCTACGAGCAGTACTTC. Amino acids: CASSSPTLTYEQYF. This chain joins TRBV28 and TRBJ2-7; D remains ambiguous. The V end lost 4 bases, the J end lost 2 bases, and 12 bases lay between the germline ends. The germline V gene encodes CDR1 MDHEN and CDR2 SYDVKM. The CDR3 has 14 amino acids.

This chain connects TRBV18 to TRBJ2-1; D could derive from TRBD1 or TRBD2 (5 bases each). The CDR3 is made up of 16 amino acids. Per the germline V gene, CDR1 is KGHSH and CDR2 is LQKENI. Trimming shortened V by 1 base and J by 2 bases, and 12 bases separated the two germline ends. CDR3 sequence reads: CASSPLRGDAYNEQFF. The CDR3 coding sequence is TGTGCCAGCTCACCACTCCGAGGGGACGCCTACAATGAGCAGTTCTTC.

This clonotype was observed a handful of times. The chain carries TRBV6-1 and TRBJ2-1; D gene uncertain. The CDR3 is 15 amino acids. Germline-derived CDR1 and CDR2 are MNHNS and SASEGT. Trimming stripped 5 bases from V and 8 bases from J, with 19 bases between. CDR3 sequence: CASSTDPVYGYEQFF. DNA for the CDR3: TGTGCCAGCAGTACGGATCCGGTCTACGGCTATGAGCAGTTCTTC.

This clonotype was seen more than once but under ten times. The CDR3 here is CASSLLPSSYEQYF. The CDR3 DNA sequence: TGTGCCAGCAGTTTGCTCCCCAGCTCCTACGAGCAGTACTTC. This chain joins TRBV27 and TRBJ2-7, with D unresolved. The length of the CDR3 is 14 residues. Germline assignment: CDR1 MNHEY and CDR2 SMNVEV (reference sequence). The V end was cut by 3 bases, the J end by 0 bases, with 9 bases between.

This clonotype was seen just once. The V gene is TRBV5-1, the J gene TRBJ2-7, with D possibly being TRBD2 (6 bases). V was cut by 4 bases and J by 6 bases, with 17 bases left in between. The CDR3 runs to 14 residues. Germline lookup yields CDR1 SGHRS and CDR2 YFSETQ. The CDR3 spells CASSPAGTSGEQYF. The CDR3 DNA follows: TGCGCCAGCAGCCCCGCCGGGACTTCAGGCGAGCAGTACTTC.

This clonotype has a count of ten or more. The V gene is TRBV20-1, the J gene TRBJ2-3, with 11 bases aligning to TRBD2. After removal of 6 bases from V and 1 base from J, the junction contained 3 bases not matched to a gene. The CDR3 has 14 amino acids. Looked up from germline, CDR1 is DFQATT and CDR2 is SNEGSKA (reference sequence). The CDR3 DNA is TGCAGTGCCACACTAGCGGGGGGCACAGATACGCAGTATTTT. Translation gives CSATLAGGTDTQYF.

This clonotype was found a few times. The V and J genes are TRBV29-1 and TRBJ2-5, with D tentatively TRBD2 (6 bases). The CDR3 is made up of 12 amino acids. The V gene lost 3 bases and the J gene lost 5 bases, with 10 bases spanning the gap. Germline V lookup: CDR1 SQVTM, CDR2 ANQGSEA. The CDR3 region has the DNA TGCAGCGTTGATGGGGGGTGGGAGACCCAGTACTTC. Encoded protein: CSVDGGWETQYF.

The chain recombines TRBV5-1 with TRBJ2-1; D is unresolved. Trimming stripped 1 base from V and 0 bases from J, with 11 bases between. Germline CDR1 reads SGHRS; CDR2 reads YFSETQ. The CDR3 contains 16 residues. The CDR3 is CASSLNPATSYNEQFF. DNA for the CDR3: TGCGCCAGCAGCTTGAATCCCGCGACCTCCTACAATGAGCAGTTCTTC.

This clonotype was detected only a few times. The J gene is TRBJ1-3, the V gene TRBV6-1, with 7 bases aligning to TRBD1. The V gene end was trimmed by 6 bases and the J gene end by 2 bases; junction bases not matched to a gene: 13. Germline V gene data show CDR1 as MNHNS and CDR2 as SASEGT. The CDR3 contains 17 residues. CDR3 coding DNA: TGTGCCAGCAGCACCGGGACAGTCCGCTCCCCTGGAAACACCATATATTTT. Protein: CASSTGTVRSPGNTIYF.

The gene calls are TRBV28 and TRBJ2-5; D is perhaps TRBD1 (6 bases). The V gene lost 9 bases and the J gene lost 5 bases, with 16 bases spanning the gap. The germline V gene has CDR1 MDHEN and CDR2 SYDVKM. This CDR3 has 13 amino acids. CDR3 bases: TGTGCCAGTCGACAGGTGGGATTGGAGACCCAGTACTTC. Translated, it gives CASRQVGLETQYF.

V usage is TRBV12-3 or TRBV12-4 and J usage is TRBJ2-7; perhaps D is TRBD1 or TRBD2 (5 bases each). The CDR3 totals 15 residues. The V end was cut by 3 bases, the J end by 3 bases, with 15 bases between. The CDR3 coding sequence is TGTGCCAGCAGTTTTAGGCCTCATGGGGGCTACGAGCAGTACTTC. Its protein product is CASSFRPHGGYEQYF.